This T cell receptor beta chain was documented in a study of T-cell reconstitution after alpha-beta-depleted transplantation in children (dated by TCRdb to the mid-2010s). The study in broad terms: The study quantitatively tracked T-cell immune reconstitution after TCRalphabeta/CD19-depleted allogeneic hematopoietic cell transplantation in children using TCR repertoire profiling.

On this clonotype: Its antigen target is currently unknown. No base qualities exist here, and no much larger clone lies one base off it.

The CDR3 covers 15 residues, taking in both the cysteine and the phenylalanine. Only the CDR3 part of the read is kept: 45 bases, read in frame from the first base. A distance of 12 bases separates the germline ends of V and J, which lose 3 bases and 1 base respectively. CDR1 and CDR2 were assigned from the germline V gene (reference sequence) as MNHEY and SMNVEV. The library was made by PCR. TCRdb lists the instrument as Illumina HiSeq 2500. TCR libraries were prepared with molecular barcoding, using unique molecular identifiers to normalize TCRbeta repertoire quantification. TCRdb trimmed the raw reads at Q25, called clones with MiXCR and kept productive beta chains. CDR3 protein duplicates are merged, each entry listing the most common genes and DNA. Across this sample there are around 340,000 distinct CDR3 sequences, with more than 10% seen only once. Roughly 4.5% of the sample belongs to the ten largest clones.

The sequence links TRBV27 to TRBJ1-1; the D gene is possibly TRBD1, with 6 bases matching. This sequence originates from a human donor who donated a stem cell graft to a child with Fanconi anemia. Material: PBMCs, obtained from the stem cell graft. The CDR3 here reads CASSFRGAWNTEAFF. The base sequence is TGTGCCAGCAGTTTTCGGGGGGCGTGGAACACTGAAGCTTTCTTT.